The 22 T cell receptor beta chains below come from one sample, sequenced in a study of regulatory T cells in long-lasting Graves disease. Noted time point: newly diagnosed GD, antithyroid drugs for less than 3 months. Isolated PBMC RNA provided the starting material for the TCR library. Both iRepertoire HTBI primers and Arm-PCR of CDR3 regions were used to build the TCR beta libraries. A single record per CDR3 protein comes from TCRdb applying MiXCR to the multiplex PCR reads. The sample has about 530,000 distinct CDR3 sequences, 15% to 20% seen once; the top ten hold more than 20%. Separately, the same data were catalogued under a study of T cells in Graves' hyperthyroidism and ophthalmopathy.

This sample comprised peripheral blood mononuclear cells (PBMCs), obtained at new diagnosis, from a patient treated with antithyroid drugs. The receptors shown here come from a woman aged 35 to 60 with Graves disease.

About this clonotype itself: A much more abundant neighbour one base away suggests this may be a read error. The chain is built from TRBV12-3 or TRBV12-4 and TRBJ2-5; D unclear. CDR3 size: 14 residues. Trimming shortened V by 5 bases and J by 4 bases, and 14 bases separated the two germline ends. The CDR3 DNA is TGTGCCAGCAGTCGGAACAGTACGAGAGAGACCCAGTACTTC. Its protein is CASSRNSTRETQYF.

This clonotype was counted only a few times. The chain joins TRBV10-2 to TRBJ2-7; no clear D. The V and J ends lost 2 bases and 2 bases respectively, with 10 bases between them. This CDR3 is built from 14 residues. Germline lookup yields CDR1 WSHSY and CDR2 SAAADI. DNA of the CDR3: TGCGCCAGCAGTGAGGAGGTGGTCACCTACGAGCAGTACTTC. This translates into CASSEEVVTYEQYF.

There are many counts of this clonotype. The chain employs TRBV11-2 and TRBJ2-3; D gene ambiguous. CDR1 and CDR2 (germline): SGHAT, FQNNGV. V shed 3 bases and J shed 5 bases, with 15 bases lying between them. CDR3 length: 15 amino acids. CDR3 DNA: TGTGCCAGCAGCTTCGTAGTCTCTCCCCAAGATACGCAGTATTTT. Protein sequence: CASSFVVSPQDTQYF.

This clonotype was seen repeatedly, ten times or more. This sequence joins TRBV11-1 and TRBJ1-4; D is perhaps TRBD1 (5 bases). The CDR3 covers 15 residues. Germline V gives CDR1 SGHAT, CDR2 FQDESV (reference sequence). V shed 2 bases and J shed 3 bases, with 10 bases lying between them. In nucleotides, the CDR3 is TGTGCCAGCAGCTTACTCGGACAACCTAATGAAAAACTGTTTTTT. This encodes CASSLLGQPNEKLFF.

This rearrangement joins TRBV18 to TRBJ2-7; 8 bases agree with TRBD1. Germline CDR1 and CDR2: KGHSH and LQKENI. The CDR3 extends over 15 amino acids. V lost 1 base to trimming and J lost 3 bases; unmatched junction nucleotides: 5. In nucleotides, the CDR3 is TGTGCCAGCTCACCACTAGAAACAGGGGGCTACGAGCAGTACTTC. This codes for CASSPLETGGYEQYF.

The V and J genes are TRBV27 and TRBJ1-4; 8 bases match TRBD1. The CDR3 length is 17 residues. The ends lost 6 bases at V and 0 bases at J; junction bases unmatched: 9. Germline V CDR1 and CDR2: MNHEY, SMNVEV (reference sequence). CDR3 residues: CASRPVQGGTTNEKLFF. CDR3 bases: TGTGCCAGCAGGCCGGTACAGGGGGGGACAACTAATGAAAAACTGTTTTTT.

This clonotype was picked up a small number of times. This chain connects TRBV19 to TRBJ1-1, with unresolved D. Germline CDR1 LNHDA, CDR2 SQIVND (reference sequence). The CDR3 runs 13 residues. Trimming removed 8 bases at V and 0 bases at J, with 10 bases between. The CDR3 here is CASGLVLNTEAFF. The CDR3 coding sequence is TGTGCCAGTGGTCTTGTTTTGAACACTGAAGCTTTCTTT.

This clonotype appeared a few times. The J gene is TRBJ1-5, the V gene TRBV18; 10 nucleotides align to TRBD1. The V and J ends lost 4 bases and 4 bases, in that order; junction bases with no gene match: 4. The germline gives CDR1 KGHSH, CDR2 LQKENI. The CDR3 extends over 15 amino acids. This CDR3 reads CASSRGTGENQPQHF. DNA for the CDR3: TGTGCCAGCTCACGCGGGACAGGGGAAAATCAGCCCCAGCATTTT.

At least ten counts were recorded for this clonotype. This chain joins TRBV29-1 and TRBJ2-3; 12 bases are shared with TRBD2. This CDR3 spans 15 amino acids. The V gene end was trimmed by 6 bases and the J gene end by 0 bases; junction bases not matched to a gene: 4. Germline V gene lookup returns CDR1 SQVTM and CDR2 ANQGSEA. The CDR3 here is CSVQTSGGSTDTQYF. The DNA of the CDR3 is TGCAGCGTCCAGACTAGCGGGGGTAGCACAGATACGCAGTATTTT.

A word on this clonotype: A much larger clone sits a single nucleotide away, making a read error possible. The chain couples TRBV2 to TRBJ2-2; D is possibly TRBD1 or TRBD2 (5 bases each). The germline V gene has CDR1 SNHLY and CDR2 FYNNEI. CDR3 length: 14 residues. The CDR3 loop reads CASSDAGSTGELLF. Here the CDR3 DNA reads TGTGCCAGCAGTGACGCAGGGTCCACCGGGGAGCTGCTTTTT. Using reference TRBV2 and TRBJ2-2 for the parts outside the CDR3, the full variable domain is EPEVTQTPSHQVTQMGQEVILRCVPISNHLYFYWYRQILGQKVEFLVSFYNNEISEKSEIFDDQFSVERPDGSNFTLKIRSTKLEDSAMYFCASSDAGSTGELLFGEGSRLTVL.

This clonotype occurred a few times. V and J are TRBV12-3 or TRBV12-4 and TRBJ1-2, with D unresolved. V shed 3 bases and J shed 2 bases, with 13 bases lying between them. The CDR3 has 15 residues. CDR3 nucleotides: TGTGCCAGCAGTTTCCAGCCCGTTCTGAACTATGGCTACACCTTC. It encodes CASSFQPVLNYGYTF.

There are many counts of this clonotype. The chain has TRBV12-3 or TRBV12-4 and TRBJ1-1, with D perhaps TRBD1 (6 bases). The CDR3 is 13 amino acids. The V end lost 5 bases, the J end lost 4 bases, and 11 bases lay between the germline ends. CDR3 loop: CASSRQVGTEAFF. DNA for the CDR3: TGTGCCAGCAGTCGACAGGTTGGCACTGAAGCTTTCTTT.

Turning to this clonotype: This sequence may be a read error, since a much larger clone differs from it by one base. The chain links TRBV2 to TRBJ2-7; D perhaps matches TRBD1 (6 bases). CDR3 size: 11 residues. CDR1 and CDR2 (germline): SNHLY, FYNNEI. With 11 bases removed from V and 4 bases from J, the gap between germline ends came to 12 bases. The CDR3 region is CAAETGYEQYF. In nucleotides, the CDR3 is TGTGCCGCAGAGACAGGTTACGAGCAGTACTTC.

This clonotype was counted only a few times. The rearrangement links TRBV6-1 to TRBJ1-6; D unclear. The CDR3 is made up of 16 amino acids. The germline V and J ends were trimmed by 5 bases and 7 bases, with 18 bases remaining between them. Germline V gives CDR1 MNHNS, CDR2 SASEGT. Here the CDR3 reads CASSHEGGVGNSPLHF. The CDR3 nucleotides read TGTGCCAGCAGTCACGAGGGTGGGGTGGGCAATTCACCCCTCCACTTT.

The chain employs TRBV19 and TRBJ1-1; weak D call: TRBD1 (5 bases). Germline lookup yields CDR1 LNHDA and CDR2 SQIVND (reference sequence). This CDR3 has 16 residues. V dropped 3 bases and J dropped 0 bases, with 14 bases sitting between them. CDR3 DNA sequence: TGTGCCAGTAGTATCGACAGCAGGCCGATGAACACTGAAGCTTTCTTT. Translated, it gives CASSIDSRPMNTEAFF.

For the CDR3, the DNA is TGTGCCAGCAGCGTAGGCGGGACTCCCGGGTCCGGGGAGCTGTTTTTT. Its protein is CASSVGGTPGSGELFF. This sequence joins TRBV9 and TRBJ2-2, with D tentatively TRBD2 (6 bases). The germline V and J ends were trimmed by 0 bases and 6 bases, with 15 bases remaining between them. Germline CDR1 SGDLS, CDR2 YYNGEE. This CDR3 spans 16 amino acids.

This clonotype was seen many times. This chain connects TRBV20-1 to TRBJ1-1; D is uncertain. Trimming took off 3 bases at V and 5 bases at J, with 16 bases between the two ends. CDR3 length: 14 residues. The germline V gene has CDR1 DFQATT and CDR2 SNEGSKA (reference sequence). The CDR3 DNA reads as TGCAGTGCTAGTTATCGGACGGCGGTGACTGAAGCTTTCTTT. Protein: CSASYRTAVTEAFF.

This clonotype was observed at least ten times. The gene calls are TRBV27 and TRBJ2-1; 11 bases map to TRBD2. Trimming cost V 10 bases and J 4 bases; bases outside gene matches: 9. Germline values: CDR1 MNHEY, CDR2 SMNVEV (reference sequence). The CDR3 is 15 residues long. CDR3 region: CATRPGLAVYNEQFF. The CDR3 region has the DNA TGTGCCACTCGACCGGGACTAGCGGTTTACAATGAGCAGTTCTTC.

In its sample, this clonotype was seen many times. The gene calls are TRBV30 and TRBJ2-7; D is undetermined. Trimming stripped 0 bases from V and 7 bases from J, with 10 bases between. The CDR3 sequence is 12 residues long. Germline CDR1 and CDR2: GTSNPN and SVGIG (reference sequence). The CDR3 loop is CAWSVITGEQYF. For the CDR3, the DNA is TGTGCCTGGAGTGTCATTACTGGGGAGCAGTACTTC.

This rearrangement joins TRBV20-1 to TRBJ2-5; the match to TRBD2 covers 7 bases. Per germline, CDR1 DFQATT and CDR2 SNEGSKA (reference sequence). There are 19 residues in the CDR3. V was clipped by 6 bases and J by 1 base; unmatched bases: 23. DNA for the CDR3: TGCAGTGCCGGGGATAGGGTCAGGAGCGCGGGAGCATTCCAAGAGACCCAGTACTTC. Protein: CSAGDRVRSAGAFQETQYF.

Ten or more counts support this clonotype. This chain's CDR3 is CASSLEVYRAYEQYF. CDR3 sequence (DNA): TGTGCCAGCAGCTTAGAAGTTTACAGAGCCTACGAGCAGTACTTC. The V call is TRBV11-2, the J call TRBJ2-7; D gene ambiguous. The CDR3 extends over 15 amino acids. Germline V gene lookup returns CDR1 SGHAT and CDR2 FQNNGV. Deletions cut 0 bases from V and 2 bases from J, with 11 bases between.

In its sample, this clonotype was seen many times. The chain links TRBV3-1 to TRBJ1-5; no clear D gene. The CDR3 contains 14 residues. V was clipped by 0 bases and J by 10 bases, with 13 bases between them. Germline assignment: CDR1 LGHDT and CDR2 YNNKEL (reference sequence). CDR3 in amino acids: CASSQDGFRNPQHF. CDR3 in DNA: TGTGCCAGCAGCCAAGATGGGTTCAGGAATCCCCAGCATTTT.